The 27 T cell receptor beta chains below come from one sample, sequenced in a study of OX40 agonist ivuxolimab in advanced cancers. The assay was immunoSEQ multiplex PCR, and TCRdb's table has in-frame clones only and misses some. The sample holds around 53,000 clones, about 81% seen once. Material: CD4+ or CD8+ T cells sorted from blood, obtained in a trial of the OX40 agonist ivuxolimab. Receptors were obtained from an adult with an advanced solid tumor such as melanoma, head and neck, liver or kidney cancer.

This chain connects TRBV7-3 to TRBJ2-1; weak D call: TRBD2 (5 bases). Germline V CDR1 and CDR2: SGHTA, FQGTGA. Trimming took off 2 bases at V and 6 bases at J, with 11 bases between the two ends. The CDR3 has 14 residues. CDR3 DNA sequence: TGTGCCAGCAGCTTAGAGGGATGGGGCAATGAGCAGTTCTTC. Amino acid sequence: CASSLEGWGNEQFF.

This chain joins TRBV27 and TRBJ2-1; 7 nucleotides align to TRBD2. The CDR3 totals 17 residues. With V trimmed by 1 base and J by 0 bases, 6 bases remained unmatched. In germline, CDR1 is MNHEY, CDR2 SMNVEV (reference sequence). The CDR3 DNA reads TGTGCCAGCAGTTTATGGGGGGGTGTGAGCTCCTACAATGAGCAGTTCTTC. It is translated as CASSLWGGVSSYNEQFF.

V and J are TRBV5-8 and TRBJ1-2; weak D call: TRBD1 (6 bases). The CDR3 covers 14 residues. Germline V gene lookup returns CDR1 SGHTS and CDR2 YDEGEE. Between the trimmed V and J ends, which lost 0 bases and 6 bases, there was a span of 12 bases. The DNA for the CDR3 is TGTGCCAGCAGCTTGGTACGGGGGCGGGATGGCTACACCTTC. Translation: CASSLVRGRDGYTF.

This clone was seen a few times. The genes are TRBV9 and TRBJ2-7, with 7 bases fitting TRBD1. V was pared by 4 bases and J by 2 bases, with 12 bases of the junction left unmatched. The length of the CDR3 is 16 residues. The germline V gene has CDR1 SGDLS and CDR2 YYNGEE. CDR3 residues: CASSLSWDSLTYEQYF. In nucleotides, the CDR3 is TGTGCCAGCAGCTTGTCGTGGGACAGTTTAACCTACGAGCAGTACTTC.

The gene calls are TRBV4-1 and TRBJ2-1; D gene unclear. This CDR3 comprises 12 residues. With 1 base removed from V and 9 bases from J, the gap between germline ends came to 7 bases. CDR1 is MGHRA, CDR2 YSYEKL, per germline. This chain's CDR3 is CASSQAWSEQFF. Written as DNA, the CDR3 is TGCGCCAGCAGCCAAGCATGGAGTGAGCAGTTCTTC.

This rearrangement joins TRBV7-3 to TRBJ2-1; 9 bases are a match to TRBD1. J gave up 6 bases and V 1 base, and 4 bases lay outside the gene matches. There are 15 residues in the CDR3. From germline, CDR1 is SGHTA and CDR2 FQGTGA. CDR3 residues: CASSLMGQGSNEQFF. Here the CDR3 DNA reads TGTGCCAGCAGCTTAATGGGACAGGGCTCCAATGAGCAGTTCTTC.

CDR3 region: CASSGSSSYNSPLHF. The CDR3 nucleotides read TGTGCCAGCTCCGGGTCTAGCTCCTATAATTCACCCCTCCACTTT. The chain carries TRBV19 and TRBJ1-6; D not resolved. Germline V lookup: CDR1 LNHDA, CDR2 SQIVND (reference sequence). The CDR3 is 15 amino acids. V was shortened by 9 bases and J by 0 bases, with 12 bases between the two germline ends.

The chain uses TRBV28 and TRBJ1-1; D remains unclear. Between the trimmed V and J ends, which lost 6 bases and 6 bases, there was a span of 8 bases. Germline CDR1 MDHEN, CDR2 SYDVKM. The CDR3 loop spans 11 amino acids. CDR3 in DNA: TGTGCCAGCAGCTCAGCCGCTGAAGCTTTCTTT. Protein product: CASSSAAEAFF.

V is TRBV10-3 and J is TRBJ1-3; D not certain. The CDR3 is 14 residues long. Germline V lookup: CDR1 ENHRY, CDR2 SYGVKD. The V and J ends lost 0 bases and 3 bases respectively, with 6 bases between them. The CDR3: CAISESGYGNTIYF. For the CDR3, the DNA is TGTGCCATCAGTGAGTCGGGGTATGGAAACACCATATATTTT.

The chain carries TRBV30 and TRBJ1-2; D is unclear. CDR1 and CDR2 from the germline V gene are GTSNPN and SVGIG (reference sequence). V was clipped by 1 base and J by 8 bases, with 26 bases between them. The CDR3 has 17 amino acids. CDR3 nucleotide sequence: TGTGCCTGGAGTGCTATTTTATCCGGTCAATTCCGAGGAGGCTACACCTTC. This codes for CAWSAILSGQFRGGYTF.

The chain employs TRBV2 and TRBJ2-7; TRBD1 is a possible D gene (5 bases). V gave up 0 bases and J gave up 6 bases, with 9 bases separating them. Germline assignment: CDR1 SNHLY and CDR2 FYNNEI. CDR3 length: 13 amino acids. The CDR3 spells CASSEATVSEQYF. The CDR3 DNA sequence: TGTGCCAGCAGTGAAGCGACAGTTTCCGAGCAGTACTTC.

The table lists this clone with a few counts. This rearrangement joins TRBV19 to TRBJ1-5; TRBD1 matches at 7 bases. This CDR3 is built from 16 residues. Trimming took 5 bases from V and 1 from J; bases not matched to a gene: 8. The V gene's germline CDR1 is LNHDA and CDR2 SQIVND (reference sequence). The chain's CDR3 is CASSGRGRGSNQPQHF. The CDR3 nucleotides are TGTGCCAGTAGTGGGAGGGGGCGCGGGAGCAATCAGCCCCAGCATTTT. The variable domain in full, with the rest retrieved from reference TRBV19 and TRBJ1-5, is DGGITQSPKYLFRKEGQNVTLSCEQNLNHDAMYWYRQDPGQGLRLIYYSQIVNDFQKGDIAEGYSVSREKKESFPLTVTSAQKNPTAFYLCASSGRGRGSNQPQHFGDGTRLSIL.

V is TRBV10-3 and J is TRBJ2-1, with D perhaps TRBD1 or TRBD2 (6 bases each). Germline V CDR1 and CDR2: ENHRY, SYGVKD. The CDR3 totals 16 residues. The germline V and J ends were trimmed by 0 bases and 7 bases, with 16 bases remaining between them. In DNA form, the CDR3 reads TGTGCCATCAGTGAGTCGAGAGGGGGGACTGGGAATGAGCAGTTCTTC. Protein: CAISESRGGTGNEQFF.

In its sample, this clone was seen once. As DNA, the CDR3 is TGTGCCAGCAAAGCGGGAGTGGGCACCGGGGAGCTGTTTTTT. Protein: CASKAGVGTGELFF. The rearrangement joins TRBV7-7 to TRBJ2-2; TRBD2 aligns across 8 bases. The germline gives CDR1 SSHAT, CDR2 FNYEAQ (reference sequence). The CDR3 is 14 amino acids. The V and J ends lost 7 bases and 4 bases, in that order; junction bases with no gene match: 5.

This clone was picked up a small number of times. The V gene is TRBV18, the J gene TRBJ2-1, with TRBD1 identical over 9 bases. Germline V lookup: CDR1 KGHSH, CDR2 LQKENI. The CDR3 sequence is 16 residues long. The J segment lost 3 bases and the V segment lost 2 bases, leaving 5 bases of the junction unmatched. The CDR3 DNA reads as TGTGCCAGCTCACCATCGACAGGGGGACTCTACAATGAGCAGTTCTTC. Amino acid sequence: CASSPSTGGLYNEQFF.

This clone was seen once. The chain carries TRBV23-1 and TRBJ1-1; a weak D match, TRBD1 (5 bases). TRBV23-1 is classed as an ORF, of uncertain function. V gave up 4 bases and J gave up 1 base, with 22 bases separating them. The CDR3 is 18 residues long. The CDR3, as DNA: TGCGCCAGCAGTCCTAAAACCCGCGGTCGGGACTCGAACACTGAAGCTTTCTTT. Translation gives CASSPKTRGRDSNTEAFF.

This clone has just one count. V is TRBV7-9 and J is TRBJ2-5, with a weak D call TRBD2 (5 bases). The V end was cut by 4 bases, the J end by 2 bases, with 11 bases between. The CDR3 contains 14 residues. CDR1 is SEHNR and CDR2 is FQNEAQ in the germline V gene (reference sequence). The CDR3 DNA follows: TGTGCCAGCAGCTCTCCGGGATTTCAAGAGACCCAGTACTTC. It yields the protein CASSSPGFQETQYF. The full variable domain, in which reference TRBV7-9 and TRBJ2-5 provide the parts outside the CDR3, is DTGVSQNPRHKITKRGQNVTFRCDPISEHNRLYWYRQTLGQGPEFLTYFQNEAQLEKSRLLSDRFSAERPKGSFSTLEIQRTEQGDSAMYLCASSSPGFQETQYFGPGTRLLVL.

This chain links TRBV18 with TRBJ2-2, with D perhaps matching TRBD2 (6 bases). V lost 6 bases and J lost 4, with 15 bases in between. The CDR3 covers 15 residues. CDR1 is KGHSH and CDR2 is LQKENI in the germline V gene. The CDR3: CASSKGPAGTGELFF. In DNA form, the CDR3 reads TGTGCCAGCTCTAAGGGTCCAGCGGGCACCGGGGAGCTGTTTTTT. The full variable domain, its missing parts supplied by reference TRBV18 and TRBJ2-2, is NAGVMQNPRHLVRRRGQEARLRCSPMKGHSHVYWYRQLPEEGLKFMVYLQKENIIDESGMPKERFSAEFPKEGPSILRIQQVVRGDSAAYFCASSKGPAGTGELFFGEGSRLTVL.

The chain has TRBV30 and TRBJ1-4; possible D gene TRBD1, 5 bases. CDR1 is GTSNPN, CDR2 SVGIG, per germline (reference sequence). V lost 1 base and J lost 4, with 7 bases in between. The CDR3 is 13 residues long. CDR3 sequence reads: CAWSEGNNEKLFF. CDR3 coding DNA: TGTGCCTGGAGTGAGGGGAATAATGAAAAACTGTTTTTT.

The chain couples TRBV19 to TRBJ2-7; TRBD1 is a possible D gene (6 bases). V lost 8 bases and J 7 bases, leaving 12 bases between the germline ends. There are 11 residues in the CDR3. The germline V gene has CDR1 LNHDA and CDR2 SQIVND (reference sequence). CDR3 DNA sequence: TGTGCCAGTTCGGGACATTCTGAGCAGTACTTC. It codes for CASSGHSEQYF.

The chain employs TRBV7-3 and TRBJ2-5; TRBD2 matches 14 bases. CDR3 length equals 17 residues. CDR1 is SGHTA and CDR2 is FQGTGA in the germline V gene. The ends lost 5 bases at V and 2 bases at J; junction bases unmatched: 7. The CDR3 sequence: CASSPGLAGGGQETQYF. The CDR3, as DNA: TGTGCCAGCAGCCCCGGACTAGCGGGAGGAGGGCAAGAGACCCAGTACTTC.

The gene calls are TRBV7-8 and TRBJ2-1, with D tentatively TRBD1 or TRBD2 (5 bases each). This CDR3 is 14 amino acids long. The V gene's germline CDR1 is SGHVS and CDR2 FQNEAQ. V was trimmed by 0 bases and J by 7 bases, leaving 10 bases between them. CDR3 DNA sequence: TGTGCCAGCAGCTTAGCCCAGGGAGCTAATGAGCAGTTCTTC. As protein: CASSLAQGANEQFF.

The DNA of the CDR3 is TGTGCCAGCAGCCTCGATGGGGCGAGCGATGAGCAGTTCTTC. Translation: CASSLDGASDEQFF. The J gene is TRBJ2-1, the V gene TRBV7-2; D is possibly TRBD1 (5 bases). V was shortened by 5 bases and J by 8 bases, with 16 bases between the two germline ends. Germline lookup yields CDR1 SGHTA and CDR2 FQGNSA. The CDR3 consists of 14 residues.

The V and J genes are TRBV19 and TRBJ2-1; D unclear. V gave up 2 bases and J gave up 0 bases, with 14 bases separating them. This CDR3 is 17 amino acids long. Germline assignment: CDR1 LNHDA and CDR2 SQIVND (reference sequence). The CDR3 bases are TGTGCCAGTAGTATATTAGGGCCTTCGAGCTCCTACAATGAGCAGTTCTTC. It yields the protein CASSILGPSSSYNEQFF.

This clone showed up just once. The genes are TRBV9 and TRBJ1-2; no reliable D call. The germline V and J ends were trimmed by 3 bases and 4 bases, with 10 bases remaining between them. Germline V gene data show CDR1 as SGDLS and CDR2 as YYNGEE. The CDR3 extends over 13 amino acids. The CDR3 DNA sequence: TGTGCCAGCAGCGCCAACCCCCCCTATGGCTACACCTTC. It specifies CASSANPPYGYTF.

This chain links TRBV6-5 with TRBJ2-5, with D possibly matching TRBD1 (6 bases). Germline CDR1 reads MNHEY; CDR2 reads SVGAGI. With 0 bases removed from V and 3 bases from J, the gap between germline ends came to 8 bases. CDR3 length equals 14 residues. DNA for the CDR3: TGTGCCAGCAGTTACTCAGGGGGAAAAGAGACCCAGTACTTC. Protein product: CASSYSGGKETQYF.

This clone was seen once. The chain joins TRBV28 to TRBJ2-1, with D possibly being TRBD1 (5 bases). This CDR3 spans 16 amino acids. Trimming shortened V by 2 bases and J by 0 bases, and 11 bases separated the two germline ends. CDR1 MDHEN and CDR2 SYDVKM come from the germline V gene. The CDR3 reads CASSLLADISYNEQFF. CDR3 nucleotides: TGTGCCAGCAGTTTACTGGCGGACATCTCCTACAATGAGCAGTTCTTC.